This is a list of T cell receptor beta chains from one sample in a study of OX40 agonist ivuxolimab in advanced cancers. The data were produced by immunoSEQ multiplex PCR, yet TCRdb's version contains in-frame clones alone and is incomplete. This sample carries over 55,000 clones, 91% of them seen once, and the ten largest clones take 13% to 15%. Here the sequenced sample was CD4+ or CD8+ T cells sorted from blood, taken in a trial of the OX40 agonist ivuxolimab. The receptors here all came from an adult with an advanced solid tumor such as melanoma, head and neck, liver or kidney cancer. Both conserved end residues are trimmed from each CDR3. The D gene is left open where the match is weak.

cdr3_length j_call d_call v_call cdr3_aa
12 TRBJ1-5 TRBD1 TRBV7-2 ASSLNRGGQPQH
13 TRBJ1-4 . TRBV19 ASKKRTATNEKLF
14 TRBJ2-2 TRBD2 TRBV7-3 ASSLNPAGGTGELF
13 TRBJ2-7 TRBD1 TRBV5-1 ASSSERQGFNEQY
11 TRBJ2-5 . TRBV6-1 ASSWASQGTQY
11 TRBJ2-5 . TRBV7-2 ASSLNRQETQY
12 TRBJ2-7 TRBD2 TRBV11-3 ASSSLAGGSEQY
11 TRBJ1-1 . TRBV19 ASSMTGNTEAF
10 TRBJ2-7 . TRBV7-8 ASSLATYEQY
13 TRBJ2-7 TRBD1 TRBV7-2 ASSNRGSLSYEQY
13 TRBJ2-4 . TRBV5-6 ASSPMYGDVDIQY
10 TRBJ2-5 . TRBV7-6 ASSFQEETQY
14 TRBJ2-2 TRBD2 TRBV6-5 ASSYPGTSPAGELF
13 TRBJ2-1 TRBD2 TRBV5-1 ASNVLAGGYNEQF
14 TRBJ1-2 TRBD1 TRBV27 ASSLKATGTRYGYT
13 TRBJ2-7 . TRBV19 ASSIVSRGIYEQY
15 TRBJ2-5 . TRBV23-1 ASSQSFERKSQETQY
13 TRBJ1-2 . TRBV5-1 ASSLVPRGDYGYT
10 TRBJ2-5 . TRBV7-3 ASSLNQETQY
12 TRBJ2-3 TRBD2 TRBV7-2 ASSSGGSADTQY
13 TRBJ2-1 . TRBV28 ASTYSRFSSGEQF
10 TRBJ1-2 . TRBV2 ASGPEFSGYT
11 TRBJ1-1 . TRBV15 ATSRRRDTEAF
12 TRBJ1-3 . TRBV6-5 ASSYGGSGNTIY
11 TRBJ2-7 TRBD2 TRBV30 AWSGTSGYEQY
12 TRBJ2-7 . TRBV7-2 ASSLVDSQDEQY
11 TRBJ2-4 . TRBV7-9 ASSPGSADIQY
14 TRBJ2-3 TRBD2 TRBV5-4 ASRERLAASTDTQY
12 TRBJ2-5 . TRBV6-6 ASSYQTSSETQY
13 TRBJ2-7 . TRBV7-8 ASKKRRDYSYEQY
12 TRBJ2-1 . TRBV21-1 ARVMDRGSNEQF
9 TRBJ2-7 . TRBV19 ASSIFGEQY
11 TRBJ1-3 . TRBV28 ASRAGTGNTIY
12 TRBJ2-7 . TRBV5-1 ASQEGPGGREQY
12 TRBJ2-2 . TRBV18 ASSPLVNTGELF
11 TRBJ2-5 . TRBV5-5 ASSSGSWETQY
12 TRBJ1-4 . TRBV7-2 ASSLPGVNEKLF
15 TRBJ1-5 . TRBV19 ASTIDPLVRGNQPQH
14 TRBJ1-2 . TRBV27 ASSLYGPDPLYGYT
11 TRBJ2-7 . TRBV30 AWSVHTTYEQY
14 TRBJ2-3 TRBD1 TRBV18 ASSRGQGGSTDTQY
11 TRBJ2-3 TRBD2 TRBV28 ASSALTSGAQY
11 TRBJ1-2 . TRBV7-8 ATGLDGNYGYT
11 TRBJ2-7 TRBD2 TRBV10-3 AIGLAGGNEQY
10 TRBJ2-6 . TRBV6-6 ASRSGANVLT
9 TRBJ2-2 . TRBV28 ASSLTGELF
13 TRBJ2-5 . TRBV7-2 ASSFLGLLQETQY
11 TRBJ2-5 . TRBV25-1 ASSVQGSETQY
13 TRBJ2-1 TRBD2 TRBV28 ASSSPGLAGVEQF
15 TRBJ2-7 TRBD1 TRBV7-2 ASSSTSRPGQSYEQY
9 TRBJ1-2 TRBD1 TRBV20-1 SVGQGFGYT
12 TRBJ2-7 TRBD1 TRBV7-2 ASSLRDRLYEQY
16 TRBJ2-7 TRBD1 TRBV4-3 ASSQDWGPGQGSYEQY
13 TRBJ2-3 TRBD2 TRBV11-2 ASSLGTSGSYTQY